This TCR beta chain was obtained from a study of blood T cell repertoires in COVID-19. Turning to the study itself: Collection of acute and convalescent COVID-19 samples took place in the United States, Italy and Spain. The cDNA or gDNA used as material had been derived from T cells, B-cell-depleted T cells, or PBMCs.

In the original workflow: The authors estimated nucleated cell counts from reference gene primer amplification. Produced via immunoSEQ multiplex PCR; TCRdb's table is partial and in-frame only. V and J calls and clone size are copied from that table; D and trimming were computed from the DNA. The data contain some 57,000 clones, around nine tenths of them singletons. CDR3 length equals 15 residues. V shed 3 bases and J 3 bases; nucleotides not matched to a gene: 4. Germline CDR1 reads MGHRA; CDR2 reads YSYEKL. The J gene is TRBJ2-1, the V gene TRBV4-1; TRBD1 agrees at 8 bases. This sequence originates from an older man with acute or convalescent COVID-19. Input material: peripheral blood. CDR3 in amino acids: CASSQQGANYNEQFF. CDR3 DNA sequence: TGCGCCAGCAGCCAGCAGGGGGCTAACTACAATGAGCAGTTCTTC.